The sequence of this T cell receptor (beta chain) was determined in a study of metastatic and nonmetastatic thyroid tumors. The overall study: Both malignant and benign thyroid patients supplied peripheral blood and tumor or nodule tissue samples, across which the repertoires of these patients were then compared.

As to this clone: What it binds is unknown.

Authors' processing steps: Differences in CDR3 between clinicopathological groups were drawn on to build a classifier intended to discriminate distant-metastatic papillary thyroid cancer patients. TCRdb called clones again from the PCR reads with MiXCR. The V and J calls reflect TCRdb's pipeline rather than the authors' work. Here the sample spans approximately 38,000 clones, 33% being singletons. Study-wide results and caveats: Reports indicated that malignant thyroid tumors showed significantly higher TCR beta diversity than benign nodules did, in blood and tumor.

Ahead of thyroid surgery, no patient had received treatment of any kind. This TCR came from a female donor with papillary thyroid cancer or a benign thyroid nodule (not recorded which). Some clones in this sample may be carry-over from other donors' samples. The sample comprised tumor tissue.

Here the CDR3 DNA reads TGTGCCAGCAGTCGGCGGGTGGATCAGCCCCAGCATTTT. It yields the protein CASSRRVDQPQHF. V gene TRBV12-3 or TRBV12-4 combines with J gene TRBJ1-5; D is ambiguous. The CDR3 length is 13 residues. Trimming shortened V by 5 bases and J by 5 bases, and 10 bases separated the two germline ends.